The source of this TCR beta chain is a study of Graves' ophthalmopathy and Graves' hyperthyroidism. The V gene lost 1 base and the J gene lost 1 base, with 4 bases spanning the gap. CDR3 length equals 14 residues. CDR1 is SGHVS, CDR2 FQNEAQ, per germline. The sequenced template was RNA, covering the TCR beta CDR3 region. RT-PCR in the first round used HTBI primers; a second-round multiplex PCR followed. TCRdb used MiXCR to reprocess the multiplex PCR reads, holding one entry per CDR3 protein. Among more than 300,000 distinct CDR3 sequences, approximately 15% were seen once, and the ten largest hold about 7%. Stable hyperthyroid donors showed no ophthalmopathy during 18 months follow-up.

The chain carries TRBV7-8 and TRBJ2-2; D gene unclear. This receptor was taken from a woman in her late teens or twenties with stable Graves' hyperthyroidism. Sequencing was carried out using peripheral blood. The CDR3 reads CASSLDKNTGELFF. In nucleotides, the CDR3 is TGTGCCAGCAGCTTAGACAAGAACACCGGGGAGCTGTTTTTT.